This T cell receptor (beta chain) is drawn from a study of T cells expressing NK-cell markers. In the study overall: Within the sequenced cohort of eight donors, seven exhibited HCMV seropositivity and one was seronegative.

One entry per CDR3 protein, without DNA, is what TCRdb gives after re-calling the 5' RACE reads. This listing includes about 260,000 distinct CDR3 sequences. Study results and limitations: In about six donors, dominant CD3+CD56+NKG2C+ clonotypes ranked among the top 10 CD8+ clonotypes.

As concerns this clonotype: The target antigen is unknown.

Germline V CDR1 and CDR2: KGHDR, SFDVKD. The CDR3 has 14 residues. This chain links TRBV24-1 with TRBJ2-3. Material: blood T cells: a sorted CD56 or NKG2C T cell subset, CD4+ or CD8+ T cells, or bulk PBMC T cells (not recorded which). This clonotype was obtained from a woman between 18 and 70 years old in good health. The CDR3 loop reads CATSGRTRTDTQYF.